This TCR beta chain was captured in a study of identical twins. General study results and limits: Excess sharing by twins proved weaker in beta out-of-frame sequences.

Many counts were recorded for this clonotype. Its cognate antigen is unknown. Germline CDR1 is MNHEY and CDR2 is SMNVEV (reference sequence). Trimming pared 6 bases from V and 1 base from J, leaving 12 bases between. The CDR3 extends over 14 amino acids. TCRdb reprocessed the 5' RACE reads with MiXCR, giving one entry per CDR3 protein. The table has around 370,000 distinct CDR3 sequences, approximately 10% seen once; the top ten hold about 9.1%. This clonotype was obtained from a woman in her forties or fifties in good health. The V gene is TRBV27, the J gene TRBJ2-5, with no clear D. Sequenced sample: naive T cells sorted from blood. CDR3 protein: CASSPVMGQETQYF. For the CDR3, the DNA is TGTGCCAGCAGCCCCGTAATGGGCCAAGAGACCCAGTACTTC.